Presented here are 18 T cell receptor beta chains from one specimen sequenced in a study of neoadjuvant anti-PD-1 for oral cavity cancer. The time point: after neoadjuvant nivolumab, at surgical resection. TCRdb keeps only in-frame clones here, not all; method: immunoSEQ multiplex PCR. The sample yields some 30,000 clones, just under 80% seen once. The sequencing here drew on PBMCs, taken after nivolumab (anti-PD-1) treatment. These receptors originate from a person aged 35-79 years with oral cavity squamous cell carcinoma.

The rearrangement uses TRBV4-3 and TRBJ1-3, with unresolved D. Germline V CDR1 and CDR2: LGHNA, YSLEER. This CDR3 contains 17 residues. Between the trimmed V and J ends, which lost 0 bases and 0 bases, there was a span of 12 bases. CDR3 DNA sequence: TGCGCCAGCAGCCAAGAGCCAGGCTCCATCTCTGGAAACACCATATATTTT. It translates to CASSQEPGSISGNTIYF.

In DNA, the CDR3 is TGCAGCGTTGCACAGGACGGGTGGGAGCAGTACTTC. It translates to CSVAQDGWEQYF. This chain links TRBV29-1 with TRBJ2-7; D possibly corresponds to TRBD1 (5 bases). This CDR3 is 12 amino acids long. Germline CDR1 reads SQVTM; CDR2 reads ANQGSEA. V was trimmed by 4 bases and J by 7 bases, leaving 14 bases between them.

The rearrangement uses TRBV19 and TRBJ2-7; 9 nucleotides line up with TRBD1. V trimming: 5 bases; J trimming: 2 bases; junction bases outside the gene matches: 7. The CDR3 contains 15 residues. Looked up from germline, CDR1 is LNHDA and CDR2 is SQIVND (reference sequence). CDR3 sequence reads: CASSSRGQGTYEQYF. Written as DNA, the CDR3 is TGTGCCAGTAGTTCTCGCGGACAGGGGACCTACGAGCAGTACTTC.

The J gene is TRBJ2-2, the V gene TRBV19; 7 bases agree with TRBD1. Germline CDR1 and CDR2: LNHDA and SQIVND (reference sequence). CDR3 length: 15 amino acids. J was trimmed by 5 bases and V by 3 bases; bases with no gene match: 6. CDR3 in amino acids: CASSMPRQGTGELFF. The CDR3 DNA reads as TGTGCCAGTAGTATGCCCCGACAGGGAACCGGGGAGCTGTTTTTT.

This rearrangement joins TRBV6-1 to TRBJ2-1, with D unclear. Trimming pared 10 bases from V and 5 bases from J, leaving 12 bases between. The germline V gene has CDR1 MNHNS and CDR2 SASEGT. The CDR3 consists of 12 residues. CDR3 DNA sequence: TGTGCCACCAATCCCTTTAACAATGAGCAGTTCTTC. Protein sequence: CATNPFNNEQFF.

Only one count was recorded for this clone. This chain joins TRBV7-8 and TRBJ2-2; no definite D call. Germline V gene sequence: CDR1 SGHVS, CDR2 FQNEAQ. The CDR3 length is 15 residues. V was shortened by 2 bases and J by 1 base, with 8 bases between the two germline ends. This chain's CDR3 is CASSLRLMNTGELFF. The CDR3, as DNA: TGTGCCAGCAGCTTACGACTTATGAACACCGGGGAGCTGTTTTTT.

CDR3 protein: CASNLRDSSPIYGYTF. The CDR3, as DNA: TGTGCCAGCAACTTACGCGACAGCAGCCCTATCTATGGCTACACCTTC. The J gene is TRBJ1-2, the V gene TRBV6-6; tentative D call: TRBD1 (5 bases). Trimming left V 7 bases short and J 4 bases short, with 22 bases between. This CDR3 spans 16 amino acids. Germline assignment: CDR1 MNHNY and CDR2 SVGAGI (reference sequence).

This sequence joins TRBV11-3 and TRBJ1-3, with D possibly TRBD1 on 5 matching bases. This CDR3 region has 17 residues. Germline V gene sequence: CDR1 SGHNT, CDR2 YENEEA. V shed 5 bases and J shed 0 bases, with 17 bases lying between them. CDR3 DNA sequence: TGTGCCAGCAGCGTAGGCACAGGCCGAAGCTCTGGAAACACCATATATTTT. It specifies CASSVGTGRSSGNTIYF. Full variable domain (remainder filled in from reference TRBV11-3 and TRBJ1-3): EAGVVQSPRYKIIEKKQPVAFWCNPISGHNTLYWYLQNLGQGPELLIRYENEEAVDDSQLPKDRFSAERLKGVDSTLKIQPAELGDSAVYLCASSVGTGRSSGNTIYFGEGSWLTVV.

For the CDR3, the DNA is TGCACCGCACAGCTTCAAGAGACCCAGTACTTC. It specifies CTAQLQETQYF. This rearrangement joins TRBV20-1 to TRBJ2-5; D is uncertain. The CDR3 length is 11 residues. Germline values: CDR1 DFQATT, CDR2 SNEGSKA (reference sequence).

A single count supports this clone. The chain combines TRBV7-9 with TRBJ1-1, with D tentatively TRBD1 (5 bases). The CDR3 contains 14 residues. CDR1 is SEHNR and CDR2 is FQNEAQ in the germline V gene (reference sequence). Trimming took off 1 base at V and 1 base at J, with 7 bases between the two ends. Here the CDR3 DNA reads TGTGCCAGCAGCTTAGACGGGGGGAACACTGAAGCTTTCTTT. Translating gives CASSLDGGNTEAFF.

The CDR3 region is CASSVELAGAFSSYNEQFF. CDR3 in DNA: TGTGCCAGCAGCGTAGAGTTAGCGGGGGCTTTTAGCTCCTACAATGAGCAGTTCTTC. The genes are TRBV9 and TRBJ2-1, with 9 nucleotides matching TRBD2. The CDR3 covers 19 residues. Per the germline V gene, CDR1 is SGDLS and CDR2 is YYNGEE. Germline trimming cut 0 bases from V and 0 bases from J; bases unmatched to any gene: 10.

The J gene is TRBJ2-7, the V gene TRBV29-1; tentatively, D is TRBD2 (6 bases). The CDR3 covers 13 residues. Germline V gives CDR1 SQVTM, CDR2 ANQGSEA. The V gene lost 1 base and the J gene lost 2 bases, with 9 bases spanning the gap. CDR3: CSVEGREPYEQYF. The CDR3 DNA sequence: TGCAGCGTTGAAGGGAGGGAACCCTACGAGCAGTACTTC.

This clone was counted a few times. J is TRBJ1-2 and V is TRBV5-1; TRBD1 matches 7 bases. This CDR3 contains 15 residues. Germline CDR1 SGHRS, CDR2 YFSETQ. Trimming cost V 3 bases and J 4 bases; bases outside gene matches: 9. This CDR3 reads CASSSMQGGSYGYTF. CDR3 DNA sequence: TGCGCCAGCAGCTCCATGCAGGGGGGCAGCTATGGCTACACCTTC.

The rearrangement uses TRBV10-2 and TRBJ2-1; 8 bases match TRBD1. Germline lookup yields CDR1 WSHSY and CDR2 SAAADI. Losses at the gene ends were 1 base for V and 2 bases for J; bases not matched to a gene: 4. The CDR3 has 16 residues. The CDR3: CASSELWTGPYNEQFF. DNA of the CDR3: TGCGCCAGCAGTGAGTTGTGGACAGGGCCCTACAATGAGCAGTTCTTC.

By proportion, this clone is medium-sized (0.01 to 0.1%). J is TRBJ2-1 and V is TRBV7-8; no firm D call. The CDR3 is made up of 15 amino acids. CDR1 SGHVS and CDR2 FQNEAQ come from the germline V gene. V was pared by 3 bases and J by 0 bases, with 9 bases between. CDR3 loop: CASSFLSGSYNEQFF. The CDR3 bases are TGTGCCAGCAGCTTTCTGTCTGGCTCCTACAATGAGCAGTTCTTC.

V and J are TRBV5-1 and TRBJ2-1, with no clear D. V was shortened by 0 bases and J by 7 bases, with 14 bases between the two germline ends. Germline-derived CDR1 and CDR2 are SGHRS and YFSETQ. The CDR3 length is 15 residues. CDR3 in amino acids: CASSLAGISRNEQFF. As DNA, the CDR3 is TGCGCCAGCAGCTTGGCGGGTATCTCACGTAATGAGCAGTTCTTC.

This chain uses TRBV6-5 with TRBJ1-6; perhaps TRBD1 as D (6 bases). The V gene's germline CDR1 is MNHEY and CDR2 SVGAGI. This CDR3 is built from 13 residues. Trimming removed 5 bases at V and 9 bases at J, with 11 bases between. The CDR3 loop reads CASSTGAGSPLHF. CDR3 bases: TGTGCCAGCAGTACGGGGGCGGGTTCACCCCTCCACTTT.

The rearrangement links TRBV6-5 to TRBJ1-6; 7 bases map to TRBD1. Germline V gene sequence: CDR1 MNHEY, CDR2 SVGAGI. The CDR3 totals 15 residues. Unmatched junction bases numbered 7, after V lost 5 bases and J lost 6 bases. The CDR3 coding sequence is TGTGCCAGCAGTCTCCGACAGGGCGGTAATTCACCCCTCCACTTT. It codes for CASSLRQGGNSPLHF.